This TCR beta chain is drawn from a study of CXCR3-negative and CXCR3-positive naive CD8 T cells. Notes on this clonotype: Antigen: not known.

With more than 250,000 cells each, the CD8+ T cell subsets were individually sorted in triplicate. With UMI labels, 5' RACE was used to prepare the TRB cDNA libraries. TCRdb re-called the 5' RACE reads and shows each CDR3 protein once, DNA omitted. The listing contains around 41,000 distinct CDR3 sequences. Regarding the study as a whole: Much lower diversity was found in memory CD8+ cells, while both naive subsets had comparably high diversity. Cryopreserved PBMCs had partly decreased CXCR3 expression; fresh PBMCs were used in most assays.

Germline V gene lookup returns CDR1 SGHAT and CDR2 FQDESV (reference sequence). This CDR3 spans 14 amino acids. The chain uses TRBV11-1 and TRBJ1-1. The TCR comes from a human donor in good health. Some clones in this sample may be carry-over from other donors' samples. Sequenced input: memory CD8+ T cells from blood. This CDR3 reads CASSLPLMNTEAFF.